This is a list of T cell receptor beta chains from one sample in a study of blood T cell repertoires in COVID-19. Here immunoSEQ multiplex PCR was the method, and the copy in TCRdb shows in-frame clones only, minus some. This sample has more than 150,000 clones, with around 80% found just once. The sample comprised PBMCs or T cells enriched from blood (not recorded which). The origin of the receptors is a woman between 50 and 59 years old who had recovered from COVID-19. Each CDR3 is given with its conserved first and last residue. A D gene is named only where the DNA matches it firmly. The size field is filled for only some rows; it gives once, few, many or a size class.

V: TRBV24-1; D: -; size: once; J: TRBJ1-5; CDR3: CATSDHTGYDQPQHF; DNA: TGTGCCACCAGTGACCACACGGGGTATGATCAGCCCCAGCATTTT
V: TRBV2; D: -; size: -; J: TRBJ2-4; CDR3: CASSHRVENIQYF; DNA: TGTGCCAGCAGTCACAGGGTGGAAAACATTCAGTACTTC
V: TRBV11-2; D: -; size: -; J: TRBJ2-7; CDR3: CASSLPRTYEQYF; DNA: TGTGCCAGCAGCTTGCCCAGGACTTACGAGCAGTACTTC
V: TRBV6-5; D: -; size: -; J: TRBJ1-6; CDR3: CASSYTRLNSPLHF; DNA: TGTGCCAGCAGTTACACGCGGTTAAATTCACCCCTCCACTTT
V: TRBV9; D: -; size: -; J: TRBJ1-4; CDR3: CASSQRSGATNEKLFF; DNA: TGTGCCAGCTCCCAGAGATCGGGGGCAACTAATGAAAAACTGTTTTTT
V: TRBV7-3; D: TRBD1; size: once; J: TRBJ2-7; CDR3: CASSPETGREQYF; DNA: TGTGCCAGCAGCCCCGAGACAGGGCGCGAGCAGTACTTC
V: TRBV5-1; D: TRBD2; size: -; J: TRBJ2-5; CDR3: CASSTSAVQETQYF; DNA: TGCGCCAGCAGCACTAGCGCCGTACAAGAGACCCAGTACTTC
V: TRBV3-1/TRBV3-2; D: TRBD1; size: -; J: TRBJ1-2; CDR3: CASSRDRVGGYTF; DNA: TGTGCCAGCAGCCGGGACAGGGTCGGAGGCTACACCTTC
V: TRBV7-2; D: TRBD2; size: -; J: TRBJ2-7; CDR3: CASSPSGTKAYEQYF; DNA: TGTGCCAGCAGTCCTAGCGGGACGAAGGCCTACGAGCAGTACTTC
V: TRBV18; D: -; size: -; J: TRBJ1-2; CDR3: CASSPYRAAGGYTF; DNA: TGTGCCAGCTCACCTTACAGGGCGGCAGGTGGCTACACCTTC
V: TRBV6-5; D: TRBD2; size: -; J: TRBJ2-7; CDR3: CASSSLSGGEQYF; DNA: TGTGCCAGCAGTTCCCTTTCGGGGGGCGAGCAGTACTTC